Shown below are 15 T cell receptor beta chains from a single sample sequenced in a study of CD8+ T cells in alopecia areata. Isolated RNA was reverse transcribed into cDNA used as the sequencing template. The method was immunoSEQ multiplex PCR; TCRdb's version includes in-frame clones alone and lacks a portion of them. Among roughly 130,000 clones listed, 58% were seen once. Sequencing used CD4+ T cells sorted from blood, obtained at week 0. The origin of the receptors is a human donor with alopecia areata.

The J gene is TRBJ1-1, the V gene TRBV9; no definite D call. The germline V and J ends were trimmed by 1 base and 6 bases, with 4 bases remaining between them. The length of the CDR3 is 11 residues. Germline CDR1 and CDR2: SGDLS and YYNGEE. The CDR3 reads CASSVQPEAFF. In DNA, the CDR3 is TGTGCCAGCAGCGTACAACCTGAAGCTTTCTTT. Full variable domain (outside the CDR3, taken from reference TRBV9 and TRBJ1-1): DSGVTQTPKHLITATGQRVTLRCSPRSGDLSVYWYQQSLDQGLQFLIQYYNGEERAKGNILERFSAQQFPDLHSELNLSSLELGDSALYFCASSVQPEAFFGQGTRLTVV.

The chain combines TRBV4-2 with TRBJ2-2, with D possibly called TRBD1 or TRBD2 (6 bases each). The CDR3 contains 17 residues. Trimming pared 1 base from V and 1 base from J, leaving 13 bases between. Germline CDR1 LGHNA, CDR2 YNFKEQ. For the CDR3, the DNA is TGTGCCAGCAGCCAAGCCATAGAGGGGGGGAACACCGGGGAGCTGTTTTTT. Its protein product is CASSQAIEGGNTGELFF.

The chain couples TRBV6-5 to TRBJ1-2; TRBD1 is a possible D gene (5 bases). The CDR3 spans 13 residues. Germline V gene lookup returns CDR1 MNHEY and CDR2 SVGAGI. Trimming pared 5 bases from V and 3 bases from J, leaving 10 bases between. The CDR3 sequence is CASSVGGHYGYTF. The CDR3 DNA reads TGTGCCAGCAGTGTGGGGGGTCACTATGGCTACACCTTC.

The chain has TRBV5-4 and TRBJ2-7; 8 positions agree with TRBD2. The CDR3 runs 16 residues. Germline CDR1 is SGHNT and CDR2 is YYREEE (reference sequence). Losses at the gene ends were 6 bases for V and 6 bases for J; bases not matched to a gene: 17. The CDR3 DNA sequence: TGTGCCAGCAACTCCATGGGCGGGGGGTCCCCCCGCGAGCAGTACTTC. It codes for CASNSMGGGSPREQYF.

CDR3 sequence (DNA): TGCGCCAGCAGCTTGGTCGTTCCTAGCTCTGATACGCAGTATTTT. Residues: CASSLVVPSSDTQYF. This rearrangement joins TRBV5-1 to TRBJ2-3; D is perhaps TRBD2 (5 bases). Trimming left V 0 bases short and J 6 bases short, with 14 bases between. Germline values: CDR1 SGHRS, CDR2 YFSETQ. The CDR3 runs 15 residues. Full variable domain (missing parts from reference TRBV5-1 and TRBJ2-3): KAGVTQTPRYLIKTRGQQVTLSCSPISGHRSVSWYQQTPGQGLQFLFEYFSETQRNKGNFPGRFSGRQFSNSRSEMNVSTLELGDSALYLCASSLVVPSSDTQYFGPGTRLTVL.

This chain connects TRBV2 to TRBJ2-5, with 8 bases fitting TRBD2. This CDR3 spans 17 amino acids. Trimming took 1 base from V and 6 from J; bases not matched to a gene: 13. The germline CDR1 and CDR2 sequences are SNHLY and FYNNEI. The CDR3 here is CASSEGLTSADGKTQYF. Written as DNA, the CDR3 is TGTGCCAGCAGTGAAGGGCTGACTAGCGCCGACGGAAAGACCCAGTACTTC.

V and J are TRBV5-1 and TRBJ2-7; a possible D gene is TRBD1 (6 bases). CDR3 size: 14 residues. The ends were cut back, 6 bases at V and 1 base at J, with 14 bases in the middle. Germline V gene data show CDR1 as SGHRS and CDR2 as YFSETQ. The DNA for the CDR3 is TGCGCCAGCACCCCAGGGGATGATTCCTACGAGCAGTACTTC. This sequence encodes CASTPGDDSYEQYF.

This chain joins TRBV18 and TRBJ1-6; 9 nucleotides line up with TRBD1. The CDR3 length is 14 residues. From germline, CDR1 is KGHSH and CDR2 LQKENI. Trimming cost V 2 bases and J 11 bases; bases outside gene matches: 4. The CDR3 protein is CASSPGDRVAPLHF. Here the CDR3 DNA reads TGTGCCAGCTCACCAGGGGACAGGGTAGCACCCCTCCACTTT.

V gene TRBV7-2 combines with J gene TRBJ1-2; D is unclear. The CDR3 is 18 residues long. Germline V gives CDR1 SGHTA, CDR2 FQGNSA. The ends were cut back, 1 base at V and 0 bases at J, with 18 bases in the middle. This CDR3 reads CASSLGTDSAGPNYGYTF. CDR3 sequence (DNA): TGTGCCAGCAGCTTAGGAACGGACTCCGCCGGCCCTAACTATGGCTACACCTTC. The full variable domain, rest sourced from reference TRBV7-2 and TRBJ1-2, is GAGVSQSPSNKVTEKGKDVELRCDPISGHTALYWYRQSLGQGLEFLIYFQGNSAPDKSGLPSDRFSAERTGGSVSTLTIQRTQQEDSAVYLCASSLGTDSAGPNYGYTFGSGTRLTVV.

The chain has TRBV2 and TRBJ1-2; D is unclear. Germline lookup yields CDR1 SNHLY and CDR2 FYNNEI. V was pared by 4 bases and J by 4 bases, with 13 bases between. This CDR3 has 14 amino acids. CDR3 loop: CASSVPFTGYGYTF. The DNA for the CDR3 is TGTGCCAGCAGTGTCCCGTTCACCGGCTATGGCTACACCTTC.

There are a few counts of this clone. V and J are TRBV11-2 and TRBJ1-4, with D maybe TRBD1 (6 bases). Deletions cut 3 bases from V and 6 bases from J, with 14 bases between. The CDR3 extends over 15 amino acids. Germline V gives CDR1 SGHAT, CDR2 FQNNGV. Here the CDR3 reads CASSFTPGQDEKLFF. CDR3 nucleotides: TGTGCCAGCAGCTTCACACCGGGACAAGATGAAAAACTGTTTTTT.

The chain links TRBV7-2 to TRBJ1-5; the match to TRBD1 covers 9 bases. V dropped 1 base and J dropped 0; count of bases not matched to a gene: 7. The CDR3 covers 18 residues. Germline V gene lookup returns CDR1 SGHTA and CDR2 FQGNSA. CDR3 residues: CASSLGTGVFISNQPQHF. The DNA of the CDR3 is TGTGCCAGCAGCTTAGGGACAGGGGTCTTCATTAGCAATCAGCCCCAGCATTTT. Full variable domain (rest looked up from reference TRBV7-2 and TRBJ1-5): GAGVSQSPSNKVTEKGKDVELRCDPISGHTALYWYRQSLGQGLEFLIYFQGNSAPDKSGLPSDRFSAERTGGSVSTLTIQRTQQEDSAVYLCASSLGTGVFISNQPQHFGDGTRLSIL.

The chain links TRBV4-3 to TRBJ2-5; D possibly corresponds to TRBD2 (5 bases). The CDR3 covers 15 residues. V shed 0 bases and J shed 4 bases, with 12 bases lying between them. Germline V gene data show CDR1 as LGHNA and CDR2 as YSLEER. The CDR3 here is CASSQDWLAVETQYF. As DNA, the CDR3 is TGCGCCAGCAGCCAAGACTGGCTAGCTGTAGAGACCCAGTACTTC.

The chain recombines TRBV23-1 with TRBJ2-5; TRBD2 is a possible D gene (7 bases). TRBV23-1 is an open reading frame whose function is uncertain. The CDR3 has 15 residues. With 2 bases removed from V and 5 bases from J, the gap between germline ends came to 15 bases. CDR3 in DNA: TGCGCCAGCAGTCAAGAGGGGGGGCCCGAGGAGACCCAGTACTTC. It specifies CASSQEGGPEETQYF.

In this sample, this clone turned up a few times. This sequence joins TRBV5-1 and TRBJ2-7; D is unresolved. V shed 0 bases and J shed 3 bases, with 7 bases lying between them. CDR1 is SGHRS and CDR2 is YFSETQ in the germline V gene. This CDR3 region has 13 residues. CDR3 sequence (DNA): TGCGCCAGCAGCTTGGAACGAGGCTACGAGCAGTACTTC. It is translated as CASSLERGYEQYF.